Each of the 27 T cell receptor beta chains below was sequenced from the same sample in a study of Ad26.COV2.S vaccination and SARS-CoV-2 variants. This table comes from immunoSEQ multiplex PCR, and its TCRdb copy is limited to in-frame clones, with some not included. Of about 350,000 clones listed, around 88% were seen once; the top ten hold about 4.6%. Treatment here: 15 to 20 received Ad26.COV2.S at low or high dose, single or two shots; a few received placebo; per-sample allocation not given. Sampling was performed 63 days after the first vaccine or placebo injection. The sequencing used peripheral blood, collected in a trial of Ad26.COV2.S vaccine versus placebo. These receptors originate from a person aged 18-65 years who received the Ad26.COV2.S COVID-19 vaccine or a placebo.

V and J are TRBV5-1 and TRBJ1-1; D is perhaps TRBD1 (6 bases). This CDR3 contains 15 residues. Germline values: CDR1 SGHRS, CDR2 YFSETQ. The ends were cut back, 2 bases at V and 1 base at J, with 12 bases in the middle. CDR3 loop: CASSLSGVANTEAFF. The CDR3 DNA reads TGCGCCAGCAGCTTATCAGGGGTTGCGAACACTGAAGCTTTCTTT.

This clone has just one count. The chain links TRBV5-6 to TRBJ2-7; D possibly corresponds to TRBD1 (5 bases). Trimming removed 1 base at V and 7 bases at J, with 15 bases between. Germline V lookup: CDR1 SGHDT, CDR2 YYEEEE. The CDR3 is made up of 14 amino acids. CDR3 amino acids: CASSLQGAVGEQYF. Here the CDR3 DNA reads TGTGCCAGCAGCTTGCAAGGGGCGGTTGGGGAGCAGTACTTC. Full variable domain (outside the CDR3, taken from reference TRBV5-6 and TRBJ2-7): DAGVTQSPTHLIKTRGQQVTLRCSPKSGHDTVSWYQQALGQGPQFIFQYYEEEERQRGNFPDRFSGHQFPNYSSELNVNALLLGDSALYLCASSLQGAVGEQYFGPGTRLTVT.

V usage is TRBV4-3 and J usage is TRBJ1-4, with TRBD1 as a possible D gene (5 bases). Trimming took off 0 bases at V and 8 bases at J, with 7 bases between the two ends. This CDR3 spans 13 amino acids. Germline V gene lookup returns CDR1 LGHNA and CDR2 YSLEER. For the CDR3, the DNA is TGCGCCAGCAGCCAAGAAAGGGGCGAAAAACTGTTTTTT. It yields the protein CASSQERGEKLFF.

This clone was seen only once. Other DNA sequences in this sample translate to the same CDR3. V gene TRBV6-5 combines with J gene TRBJ2-3; TRBD2 matches 11 bases. CDR1 is MNHEY and CDR2 is SVGAGI in the germline V gene. The CDR3 is 15 amino acids. J gave up 0 bases and V 5 bases, and 1 base lay outside the gene matches. CDR3 in DNA: TGTGCCAGCAGTCGGACTAGCGGGAGCACAGATACGCAGTATTTT. Translated: CASSRTSGSTDTQYF.

This chain connects TRBV19 to TRBJ1-2; TRBD1 aligns across 7 bases. J gave up 1 base and V 3 bases, and 11 bases lay outside the gene matches. Per germline, CDR1 LNHDA and CDR2 SQIVND (reference sequence). This CDR3 has 17 residues. The CDR3 loop reads CASSMGRQGDRNYGYTF. In DNA, the CDR3 is TGTGCCAGTAGTATGGGTCGGCAGGGGGACCGTAACTATGGCTACACCTTC.

V is TRBV3-1 (or the pseudogene TRBV3-2) and J is TRBJ2-6; D possibly corresponds to TRBD1 (6 bases). The V and J ends lost 0 bases and 4 bases respectively, with 13 bases between them. CDR1 and CDR2 from the germline V gene are LGHDT and YNNKEL (reference sequence). The CDR3 is 17 residues long. CDR3 region: CASSQDYRVSGANVLTF. CDR3 bases: TGTGCCAGCAGCCAAGATTACAGGGTTTCGGGGGCCAACGTCCTGACTTTC.

V is TRBV5-1 and J is TRBJ2-3, with 7 bases identical to TRBD1. Germline V lookup: CDR1 SGHRS, CDR2 YFSETQ. Trimming at V came to 4 bases and at J to 2 bases, leaving 7 bases not matched to a gene. The CDR3 contains 15 residues. The CDR3 is CASSVTGDPTDTQYF. The DNA for the CDR3 is TGCGCCAGCAGCGTCACAGGGGACCCCACAGATACGCAGTATTTT.

The J gene is TRBJ2-1, the V gene TRBV21-1; whether TRBD1, the table's D call, matches the DNA was not checked. TRBV21-1 is labeled a pseudogene. This CDR3 spans 16 amino acids. The CDR3 region has the DNA TGTGCCAGCAGCCCCGAGGGGGCAGGGATCCAACATGAGCAGTTCTTC. The encoded protein is CASSPEGAGIQHEQFF.

This CDR3 is CSVGTGGIVSKNIQYF. CDR3 nucleotides: TGCAGCGTCGGGACAGGGGGGATAGTCTCCAAAAACATTCAGTACTTC. J is TRBJ2-4 and V is TRBV29-1; 11 positions agree with TRBD1. CDR1 and CDR2 from the germline V gene are SQVTM and ANQGSEA. V shed 6 bases and J 2 bases; nucleotides not matched to a gene: 9. The CDR3 covers 16 residues.

The genes are TRBV4-1 and TRBJ1-3; D not certain. Germline V CDR1 and CDR2: MGHRA, YSYEKL. V was pared by 1 base and J by 2 bases, with 12 bases between. The CDR3 sequence is 16 residues long. CDR3: CASSQAHTAAGNTIYF. DNA of the CDR3: TGCGCCAGCAGCCAAGCTCACACAGCTGCTGGAAACACCATATATTTT.

In its sample, this clone was seen once. The sample has other DNA sequences that encode this CDR3 too. The rearrangement links TRBV18 to TRBJ2-7; weak D call: TRBD2 (5 bases). CDR3 size: 13 residues. V lost 2 bases and J 3 bases, leaving 8 bases between the germline ends. From germline, CDR1 is KGHSH and CDR2 LQKENI. CDR3 sequence (DNA): TGTGCCAGCTCACCAGACCGGGACTACGAGCAGTACTTC. This gives the protein CASSPDRDYEQYF.

The V call is TRBV4-1, the J call TRBJ1-5, with D tentatively TRBD1 (5 bases). V lost 1 base and J lost 6, with 10 bases in between. The CDR3 has 14 residues. Looked up from germline, CDR1 is MGHRA and CDR2 is YSYEKL. The DNA for the CDR3 is TGCGCCAGCAGCCAAGGGGACCGGGTTCAGCCCCAGCATTTT. It translates to CASSQGDRVQPQHF.

Details on this clone: The same CDR3 is also encoded by other DNA sequences in this sample. The rearrangement joins TRBV27 to TRBJ1-5; no clear D. V lost 2 bases to trimming and J lost 4 bases, with 6 bases between them. The CDR3 spans 13 residues. Germline assignment: CDR1 MNHEY and CDR2 SMNVEV (reference sequence). This CDR3 is CASSLRGNQPQHF. CDR3 nucleotide sequence: TGTGCCAGCAGTTTAAGAGGAAATCAGCCCCAGCATTTT.

The chain couples TRBV7-6 to TRBJ2-7; no definite D call. The germline gives CDR1 SGHVS, CDR2 FNYEAQ. This CDR3 contains 13 residues. V lost 4 bases, J lost 6 bases, and 13 bases lay in between. CDR3 sequence reads: CASSSNYLFEQYF. Written as DNA, the CDR3 is TGTGCCAGCAGCTCTAATTACTTGTTCGAGCAGTACTTC.

This chain uses TRBV14 with TRBJ1-1, with D perhaps matching TRBD1 (5 bases). The length of the CDR3 is 14 residues. Per the germline V gene, CDR1 is SGHDN and CDR2 is FVKESK. Trimming left V 3 bases short and J 1 base short, with 9 bases between. CDR3 sequence reads: CASSQLDKNTEAFF. CDR3 coding DNA: TGTGCCAGCAGCCAGCTGGACAAGAACACTGAAGCTTTCTTT.

This chain links TRBV28 with TRBJ1-6, with TRBD1 matching 11 bases. After removal of 3 bases from V and 12 bases from J, the junction contained 7 bases not matched to a gene. Germline V gene lookup returns CDR1 MDHEN and CDR2 SYDVKM. This CDR3 is built from 15 residues. CDR3 sequence reads: CASSFSDRGREPLHF. CDR3 coding DNA: TGTGCCAGCAGTTTCTCGGACAGGGGGCGAGAACCCCTCCACTTT.

The chain carries TRBV2 and TRBJ2-7; D tentatively reads TRBD1 or TRBD2 (6 bases each). The CDR3 sequence is 12 residues long. V lost 11 bases, J lost 2 bases, and 13 bases lay in between. Germline V gene lookup returns CDR1 SNHLY and CDR2 FYNNEI. The CDR3 coding sequence is TGTGCCGCAGGGGCGGGACCCTACGAGCAGTACTTC. Residues: CAAGAGPYEQYF.

This clone was seen only a few times. J is TRBJ1-2 and V is TRBV13; TRBD1 matches at 9 bases. Germline CDR1 reads PRHDT; CDR2 reads FYEKMQ (reference sequence). V shed 3 bases and J 6 bases; nucleotides not matched to a gene: 2. The CDR3 length is 13 residues. The CDR3 sequence is CASSFGQGNGYTF. Written as DNA, the CDR3 is TGTGCCAGCAGCTTTGGACAGGGGAATGGCTACACCTTC.

This clone appeared a few times. The chain uses TRBV3-1 (or the pseudogene TRBV3-2) and TRBJ1-3; no definite D call. From germline, CDR1 is LGHDT and CDR2 YNNKEL (reference sequence). The V end was cut by 5 bases, the J end by 11 bases, with 13 bases between. CDR3 length equals 12 residues. The CDR3 protein is CASSSLDGAIYF. CDR3 nucleotides: TGTGCCAGCAGCTCCTTGGACGGGGCCATATATTTT.

The V call is TRBV30, the J call TRBJ1-5, with D perhaps matching TRBD1 (6 bases). V was cut by 0 bases and J by 4 bases, with 10 bases left in between. CDR1 and CDR2 from the germline V gene are GTSNPN and SVGIG (reference sequence). This CDR3 spans 14 amino acids. The CDR3 region has the DNA TGTGCCTGGAGTGTAACACAGGGAAATCAGCCCCAGCATTTT. Its translation: CAWSVTQGNQPQHF.

The chain joins TRBV27 to TRBJ1-3; D not resolved. Germline V gene sequence: CDR1 MNHEY, CDR2 SMNVEV (reference sequence). Trimming took 0 bases from V and 8 from J, leaving 14 bases between them. The CDR3 covers 15 residues. CDR3 in amino acids: CASSLSGTEGDTIYF. The CDR3 bases are TGTGCCAGCAGTTTATCCGGTACCGAGGGAGACACCATATATTTT.

The J gene is TRBJ2-3, the V gene TRBV29-1, with D maybe TRBD1 (5 bases). The CDR3 is 15 amino acids. The germline gives CDR1 SQVTM, CDR2 ANQGSEA. The V and J ends lost 4 bases and 4 bases respectively, with 18 bases between them. The CDR3 spells CSVVSDAGMADTQYF. CDR3 in DNA: TGCAGCGTTGTCTCAGATGCAGGGATGGCAGATACGCAGTATTTT.

This rearrangement joins TRBV4-3 to TRBJ1-3; D is possibly TRBD1 (5 bases). This CDR3 has 11 residues. Germline V gene data show CDR1 as LGHNA and CDR2 as YSLEER. Trimming removed 9 bases at V and 2 bases at J, with 5 bases between. The CDR3 loop is CARGPGNTIYF. In DNA form, the CDR3 reads TGCGCCAGGGGACCTGGAAACACCATATATTTT.

The chain carries TRBV19 and TRBJ1-2; D is possibly TRBD1 (6 bases). Trimming took 2 bases from V and 11 from J, leaving 15 bases between them. The CDR3 has 13 amino acids. CDR1 is LNHDA and CDR2 is SQIVND in the germline V gene (reference sequence). CDR3 nucleotides: TGTGCCAGTAGTATACAAGTTGGGGGCAAATACACCTTC. It encodes CASSIQVGGKYTF.

This clone was picked up a small number of times. The J gene is TRBJ1-5, the V gene TRBV18, with a weak D call TRBD1 (5 bases). Germline assignment: CDR1 KGHSH and CDR2 LQKENI. The CDR3 is 14 residues long. The ends were cut back, 3 bases at V and 8 bases at J, with 14 bases in the middle. CDR3 nucleotides: TGTGCCAGCTCACCGGGCAGGGAAGGGGAGCCCCAGCATTTT. It encodes CASSPGREGEPQHF.

Written as DNA, the CDR3 is TGCAGCGTTGAGACCAGGGGAAGGGGGCAAGAGACCCAGTACTTC. It yields the protein CSVETRGRGQETQYF. V is TRBV29-1 and J is TRBJ2-5; maybe TRBD1 (6 bases). V lost 3 bases to trimming and J lost 2 bases, with 16 bases between them. CDR3 size: 15 residues. Germline lookup yields CDR1 SQVTM and CDR2 ANQGSEA.

The sample holds one count of this clone. The rearrangement links TRBV9 to TRBJ2-2; TRBD1 might be the D (8 bases). Trimming removed 4 bases at V and 4 bases at J, with 17 bases between. CDR3 length equals 16 residues. Germline V CDR1 and CDR2: SGDLS, YYNGEE. As DNA, the CDR3 is TGTGCCAGCAGCCCCAGGGGGCGGGGGACCACCGGGGAGCTGTTTTTT. Residues: CASSPRGRGTTGELFF.